This is a list of T cell receptor beta chains from one sample in a study of long-term antiretroviral therapy in people with HIV. Assay used: immunoSEQ multiplex PCR; TCRdb lists only in-frame clones, some missing. This sample has about 20,000 clones; more than 65% occur once, and the top ten carry roughly a tenth. The sample in question was unsorted PBMCs, obtained 2.4 years after starting antiretroviral therapy. These receptors all stem from a man aged 35 to 55 with HIV. CDR3s include the opening cysteine and the closing phenylalanine or tryptophan. A D gene is named only where the DNA matches it firmly. Rows give clone size only sometimes, using once, few, many, or a class for an expanded clone.

clone_size,j_call,d_call,cdr3_length,v_call,cdr3_nt,cdr3_aa
-,TRBJ2-1,-,15,TRBV6-1,TGTGCCAGCGTACAGGACCTGGGTGTGGTGAATGAGCAGTTCTTC,CASVQDLGVVNEQFF
-,TRBJ2-7,-,15,TRBV11-2,TGTGCCAGCAGCTTAGATCTGCCAGGGACCCACGAGCAGTACTTC,CASSLDLPGTHEQYF
-,TRBJ1-6,-,16,TRBV14,TGTGCCAGCAGCCAAGGGCAAAAAGGCTATAATTCACCCCTCCACTTT,CASSQGQKGYNSPLHF
-,TRBJ1-2,-,14,TRBV6-5,TGTGCCACCTGGAAGGGGGGCCCTAGCTATGGCTACACCTTC,CATWKGGPSYGYTF
-,TRBJ1-1,-,11,TRBV25-1,TGTGCCAGCAGTGGGGGCACTGAAGCTTTCTTT,CASSGGTEAFF
-,TRBJ2-1,-,12,TRBV11-2,TGTGCCAGCAGTCCTAACGCCGGTGAGCAGTTCTTC,CASSPNAGEQFF
-,TRBJ2-7,-,11,TRBV2,TGTGCCAGTAGCTGGGAGGTCGAGCAGTACTTC,CASSWEVEQYF
-,TRBJ2-7,TRBD2,15,TRBV18,TGTGCCAGCTCCAGAAGCGGGGGGACAAACTACGAGCAGTACTTC,CASSRSGGTNYEQYF
few,TRBJ2-2,TRBD1,15,TRBV2,TGTGCCAGCAGAAGGGACAGGGATAAGACCGGGGAGCTGTTTTTT,CASRRDRDKTGELFF
-,TRBJ2-3,-,14,TRBV4-3,TGCGCCAGCAGCCCCCGGCGGGCGTCGGATACGCAGTATTTT,CASSPRRASDTQYF
-,TRBJ2-2,-,13,TRBV19,TGTGCCAGACCGACGGAGAACACCGGGGAGCTGTTTTTT,CARPTENTGELFF
once,TRBJ2-1,TRBD2,17,TRBV7-8,TGTGCCAGCAGCTTAAACGGGGGGGGGAGCTCCTACAATGAGCAGTTCTTC,CASSLNGGGSSYNEQFF
-,TRBJ1-2,-,9,TRBV20-1,TGCAGTGCCGCCGAGAGTTACACCTTC,CSAAESYTF
-,TRBJ2-1,TRBD2,16,TRBV4-2,TGTGCCAGCAGCCACGCACTAGCGGGGGGAGTCAATGAGCAGTTCTTC,CASSHALAGGVNEQFF
-,TRBJ1-5,-,15,TRBV7-3,TGTGCCAGCAGGTCCCCACAGGGCACGCACCAGCCCCAGCATTTT,CASRSPQGTHQPQHF
-,TRBJ2-7,TRBD2,12,TRBV29-1,TGCAGCGTTCGGGGGGATGGCGACGAGCAGTACTTC,CSVRGDGDEQYF
-,TRBJ2-5,TRBD1,14,TRBV7-9,TGTGCCAGCAGCTTCGAGGGGGCCCAAGAGACCCAGTACTTC,CASSFEGAQETQYF
-,TRBJ2-1,TRBD1,14,TRBV15,TGTGCCACCAGCTCAAGACAGGGGAGCAATGAGCAGTTCTTC,CATSSRQGSNEQFF
-,TRBJ2-7,-,14,TRBV6-1,TGTGCCAGCAGTGAAACGGCCAGCTACTACGAGCAGTACTTC,CASSETASYYEQYF
-,TRBJ2-3,TRBD2,17,TRBV10-3,TGTGCCATCAGTGACCCCGCTAGCGGGGGGTTCACAGATACGCAGTATTTT,CAISDPASGGFTDTQYF
-,TRBJ2-5,-,15,TRBV7-6,TGTGCCAGCAGCTCGGGCCAGGGGACGGGGGAGACCCAGTACTTC,CASSSGQGTGETQYF
-,TRBJ1-3,-,15,TRBV27,TGTGCCAGCAGTTTCCGACTGGGGGGAGGAAACACCATATATTTT,CASSFRLGGGNTIYF
-,TRBJ2-5,-,14,TRBV7-2,TGTGCCAGCAGCTCCGGACTGGGCCAAGAGACCCAGTACTTC,CASSSGLGQETQYF
-,TRBJ2-1,TRBD2,15,TRBV7-3,TGTGCCAGCAGCCGAGACGGACTAGAGTCCGATGAGCAGTTCTTC,CASSRDGLESDEQFF
-,TRBJ2-3,-,13,TRBV7-9,TGTGCCTTTACGGACCCTAGCACAGATACGCAGTATTTT,CAFTDPSTDTQYF
-,TRBJ2-7,-,14,TRBV7-9,TGTGCCAGCAGCCCCGGCACAGGGACCTACGAGCAGTACTTC,CASSPGTGTYEQYF
-,TRBJ1-1,-,11,TRBV7-6,TGTGCCAGCAGCCAGGGTAATGAAGCTTTCTTT,CASSQGNEAFF
-,TRBJ2-7,-,13,TRBV7-7,TGTGCCAGCAGCTTAGGGCTCTCCTACGAGCAGTACTTC,CASSLGLSYEQYF
few,TRBJ1-5,-,18,TRBV6-1,TGTGCCAGCAGTGAACCCCCAAGGACAAGGTATAGCAATCAGCCCCAGCATTTT,CASSEPPRTRYSNQPQHF
-,TRBJ2-1,TRBD2,14,TRBV27,TGTGCCAGCAGCAGAGGGACTACAGACAATGAGCAGTTCTTC,CASSRGTTDNEQFF
-,TRBJ2-1,TRBD1,13,TRBV29-1,TGCAGCGTTGGCCGGGACAGAAACAATGAGCAGTTCTTC,CSVGRDRNNEQFF
-,TRBJ2-1,TRBD2,16,TRBV5-3,TGTGCCAGAAGCTGTGAACTAGCGGGAGTCCACAATGAGCAGTTCTTC,CARSCELAGVHNEQFF
few,TRBJ1-3,-,15,TRBV7-9,TGTGCCAGCAGTATACAGCCTCTCTCTGGAAACACCATATATTTT,CASSIQPLSGNTIYF
medium-sized,TRBJ2-7,TRBD1,16,TRBV5-1,TGCGCCAGCAGCTTGGTGGGGACAGGGGGCTTCTACGAGCAGTACTTC,CASSLVGTGGFYEQYF
-,TRBJ2-2,-,14,TRBV6-5,TGTGCCAGCAGTTACTCTGCCGGGACCGGGGAGCTGTTTTTT,CASSYSAGTGELFF
-,TRBJ2-7,-,14,TRBV18,TGTGCCAGCTCACCCGATTCAGAGGGTTACGAGCAGTACTTC,CASSPDSEGYEQYF
-,TRBJ2-7,TRBD1,13,TRBV19,TGTGCCAGTAGTACGGACAGGGGGCTAGAGCAGTACTTC,CASSTDRGLEQYF
-,TRBJ2-1,-,15,TRBV4-3,TGCGCCAGCAGCCAAGGTAGCGCACAATACAATGAGCAGTTCTTC,CASSQGSAQYNEQFF
-,TRBJ2-3,-,16,TRBV5-1,TGCGCCAGCAGCTTGGTCGCCGGGCTAAGCACAGATACGCAGTATTTT,CASSLVAGLSTDTQYF
-,TRBJ1-2,-,13,TRBV7-3,TGTGCCAGCAGCCAAGGACGGAACTATGGCTACACCTTC,CASSQGRNYGYTF
-,TRBJ2-1,TRBD1,15,TRBV10-2,TGCGCCAGCAGACGGGACAGGGGGCCAGAGAATGAGCAGTTCTTC,CASRRDRGPENEQFF
-,TRBJ1-4,TRBD1,16,TRBV7-8,TGTGCCAGCAGCTTAGCTCCGGACAGGGTCGTCGAAAAACTGTTTTTT,CASSLAPDRVVEKLFF
-,TRBJ2-3,TRBD2,15,TRBV7-8,TGTGCCAGCAGCTTAGCGGGAGGGTTCGGAGATACGCAGTATTTT,CASSLAGGFGDTQYF
-,TRBJ2-2,-,12,TRBV14,TGTGCCAGCAGCCAAGTGGGGAGGGAGCTGTTTTTT,CASSQVGRELFF